This note documents a single TCR beta chain sequence. The CDR3 extends over 14 amino acids. Germline V gene lookup returns CDR1 SNHLY and CDR2 FYNNEI. Trimming pared 4 bases from V and 2 bases from J, leaving 9 bases between. The data stem from a study of blood T cell repertoires in COVID-19. Background on the study: From the United States, Italy and Spain came samples of acute and convalescent COVID-19. From T cells, B-cell-depleted T cells, or PBMCs came the material, which was cDNA or gDNA.

The assay was immunoSEQ multiplex PCR, and TCRdb's table has in-frame clones only and misses some. The sample holds some 100,000 clones, 88% seen once. This chain uses TRBV2 with TRBJ1-5; a possible D gene is TRBD1 (5 bases). The sequenced sample was peripheral blood. The sequence was obtained from a woman aged 55-70 years with acute or convalescent COVID-19. For the CDR3, the DNA is TGTGCCAGCAGTGTTGACAGAGGCAATCAGCCCCAGCATTTT. It translates to CASSVDRGNQPQHF.